The 21 T cell receptor beta chains in this list originate from one sample, sequenced in a study of shared clonotypes between healthy human individuals (TCRdb year 2020). The protocol used for the library was the immunoSEQ multiplex PCR assay. The source is immuneACCESS, and TCRdb retained only in-frame sequences with V and J called. Part of the clones is not carried over; for the studies checked, unresolved V genes explain less than half of this, and the remainder is unexplained. In this sample the table shows around 1.9 million clones, around 95% of which occur a single time. Together, the top ten hold around 1.8% of the sample. CD8 naive samples were CD45RO-negative cells positively selected for CCR7, giving a CD45RA+CCR7+ population that excluded TemRA cells. The sequenced sample consisted of naive CD8+ T cells from PBMCs. The cell subset or site label here, explained by the study, means: CD45RA+CCR7+. Receptor source: a man between 18 and 29 years old in good health. Some clones in this sample may be carry-over from other donors' samples.

The chain joins TRBV9 to TRBJ2-1, with unresolved D. CDR1 and CDR2 (germline): SGDLS, YYNGEE. V was pared by 5 bases and J by 3 bases, with 12 bases between. The CDR3 is made up of 14 amino acids. This CDR3 is CASSGRVGYNEQFF. The DNA of the CDR3 is TGTGCCAGCAGTGGTAGGGTCGGCTACAATGAGCAGTTCTTC.

The chain has TRBV7-9 and TRBJ2-7, with D perhaps being TRBD1 or TRBD2 (5 bases each). CDR1 and CDR2 (germline): SEHNR, FQNEAQ (reference sequence). The length of the CDR3 is 14 residues. The ends were cut back, 3 bases at V and 4 bases at J, with 13 bases in the middle. The CDR3 reads CASSFGGRGYEQYF. In nucleotides, the CDR3 is TGTGCCAGCAGCTTTGGAGGAAGGGGTTACGAGCAGTACTTC.

This chain connects TRBV7-2 to TRBJ2-2; D assignment may be TRBD1 or TRBD2 (5 bases each). Between the trimmed V and J ends, which lost 5 bases and 7 bases, there was a span of 20 bases. CDR3 length: 16 amino acids. CDR1 and CDR2 (germline): SGHTA, FQGNSA. The DNA for the CDR3 is TGTGCCAGCAGCCCCCGGGACGATGTCGCTTTCGGGGAGCTGTTTTTT. Amino acid sequence: CASSPRDDVAFGELFF.

The chain is built from TRBV4-3 and TRBJ2-2, with 8 bases fitting TRBD2. This CDR3 is 18 amino acids long. Germline assignment: CDR1 LGHNA and CDR2 YSLEER. V gave up 0 bases and J gave up 6 bases; unmatched junction bases: 12. The CDR3 DNA follows: TGCGCCAGCAGCCAAGATATAGGCCTAGCGGGCGTCCCCGGGGAGCTGTTTTTT. It translates to CASSQDIGLAGVPGELFF.

In its sample, this clone was seen once. The genes are TRBV7-7 and TRBJ2-2; D ambiguous. CDR1 SSHAT and CDR2 FNYEAQ come from the germline V gene (reference sequence). The CDR3 runs 14 residues. Deletions cut 5 bases from V and 6 bases from J, with 13 bases between. The CDR3 DNA follows: TGTGCCAGCAGCCCGTTTTTTGCGGCCGGGGAGCTGTTTTTT. Translated, it gives CASSPFFAAGELFF.

In regard to this clone: A read error may account for a junction end that differs from germline. V usage is TRBV29-1 and J usage is TRBJ2-2; a possible D gene is TRBD1 (5 bases). Germline V lookup: CDR1 SQVTM, CDR2 ANQGSEA. The CDR3 has 15 amino acids. CDR3 bases: TGCAGCGACCGGACATACGAGAAGAACGCCGGGGAGCTGTTTTTT. Translation: CSDRTYEKNAGELFF.

This chain uses TRBV7-9 with TRBJ2-5, with 13 bases matching TRBD2. The CDR3 is made up of 15 amino acids. Germline trimming cut 7 bases from V and 5 bases from J; bases unmatched to any gene: 7. Germline-derived CDR1 and CDR2 are SEHNR and FQNEAQ (reference sequence). The CDR3 here is CASTGTSGNFETQYF. The DNA of the CDR3 is TGTGCCAGCACCGGGACTAGCGGGAATTTTGAGACCCAGTACTTC. Using reference TRBV7-9 and TRBJ2-5 for the parts outside the CDR3, the full variable domain is DTGVSQNPRHKITKRGQNVTFRCDPISEHNRLYWYRQTLGQGPEFLTYFQNEAQLEKSRLLSDRFSAERPKGSFSTLEIQRTEQGDSAMYLCASTGTSGNFETQYFGPGTRLLVL.

The chain couples TRBV28 to TRBJ1-3; TRBD1 might be the D (6 bases). V lost 6 bases to trimming and J lost 4 bases, with 13 bases between them. Germline V gene sequence: CDR1 MDHEN, CDR2 SYDVKM. This CDR3 is built from 14 residues. The CDR3 bases are TGTGCCAGCAGGTTCAGGGGTGTCGGAAACACCATATATTTT. Amino acids: CASRFRGVGNTIYF.

The chain couples TRBV5-4 to TRBJ2-7, with 11 bases lining up with TRBD1. This CDR3 has 14 amino acids. In germline, CDR1 is SGHNT, CDR2 YYREEE (reference sequence). V gave up 5 bases and J gave up 5 bases; unmatched junction bases: 6. The CDR3 bases are TGTGCCAGCAGGGATGGACAGGGGGCCCACGAGCAGTACTTC. Translating gives CASRDGQGAHEQYF.

V usage is TRBV14 and J usage is TRBJ2-5; the match to TRBD2 covers 14 bases. Germline CDR1 reads SGHDN; CDR2 reads FVKESK. The CDR3 loop spans 19 amino acids. V was pared by 3 bases and J by 4 bases, with 13 bases of the junction left unmatched. This CDR3 is CASSHRRLAGGPRAETQYF. CDR3 nucleotides: TGTGCCAGCAGCCATCGTAGACTAGCGGGAGGGCCAAGGGCAGAGACCCAGTACTTC.

The chain is built from TRBV4-2 and TRBJ2-7; 9 bases align to TRBD1. Per germline, CDR1 LGHNA and CDR2 YNFKEQ. Losses at the gene ends were 4 bases for V and 3 bases for J; bases not matched to a gene: 10. CDR3 size: 16 residues. This CDR3 reads CASSPKPGTGFYEQYF. The CDR3 DNA sequence: TGTGCCAGCAGCCCAAAACCCGGGACAGGGTTCTACGAGCAGTACTTC.

The V call is TRBV11-2, the J call TRBJ1-1, with TRBD1 matching 7 bases. CDR1 is SGHAT, CDR2 FQNNGV, per germline. Losses at the gene ends were 3 bases for V and 8 bases for J; bases not matched to a gene: 6. The CDR3 loop spans 13 amino acids. CDR3 protein: CASSLWKGGEAFF. The CDR3 nucleotides are TGTGCCAGCAGCTTGTGGAAAGGGGGCGAAGCTTTCTTT.

The gene calls are TRBV7-7 and TRBJ2-3, with TRBD2 matching over 9 bases. This CDR3 comprises 15 residues. V lost 5 bases, J lost 3 bases, and 6 bases stayed unmatched. CDR1 is SSHAT and CDR2 is FNYEAQ in the germline V gene (reference sequence). The CDR3 region has the DNA TGTGCCAGCAGCCAGACTAGCGGACCTACAGATACGCAGTATTTT. The encoded protein is CASSQTSGPTDTQYF.

Comment on this clone: The same CDR3 can be traced to other DNA sequences in this sample. The chain carries TRBV10-2 and TRBJ2-7; D might be TRBD1 (6 bases). Trimming cost V 3 bases and J 0 bases, with 6 bases left between them. The V gene's germline CDR1 is WSHSY and CDR2 SAAADI. The CDR3 length is 13 residues. Here the CDR3 reads CASSDRGSYEQYF. Written as DNA, the CDR3 is TGCGCCAGCAGTGACAGGGGCTCCTACGAGCAGTACTTC.

The chain links TRBV5-1 to TRBJ2-7; 7 bases fit TRBD2. Germline CDR1 and CDR2: SGHRS and YFSETQ. The length of the CDR3 is 16 residues. The ends lost 0 bases at V and 6 bases at J; junction bases unmatched: 12. The CDR3 region has the DNA TGCGCCAGCAGCTTGGCGAAACCGGGGGGAGGGTTCGAGCAGTACTTC. This gives the protein CASSLAKPGGGFEQYF.

The chain has TRBV4-1 and TRBJ2-3; TRBD2 matches 11 bases. Germline lookup yields CDR1 MGHRA and CDR2 YSYEKL. The CDR3 has 16 residues. The J segment lost 2 bases and the V segment lost 2 bases, leaving 3 bases of the junction unmatched. CDR3 nucleotides: TGCGCCAGCAGCCAAATACTAGCGGGAGTCACAGATACGCAGTATTTT. Translating it yields CASSQILAGVTDTQYF.

The gene calls are TRBV7-6 and TRBJ1-5; D is uncertain. In germline, CDR1 is SGHVS, CDR2 FNYEAQ. This CDR3 spans 15 amino acids. Trimming pared 2 bases from V and 2 bases from J, leaving 10 bases between. The CDR3: CASSLKGRGNQPQHF. The CDR3 DNA is TGTGCCAGCAGCTTAAAAGGTAGGGGCAATCAGCCCCAGCATTTT.

The chain uses TRBV9 and TRBJ1-2; D is uncertain. Trimming stripped 3 bases from V and 5 bases from J, with 14 bases between. This CDR3 region has 14 residues. Looked up from germline, CDR1 is SGDLS and CDR2 is YYNGEE. The CDR3 DNA is TGTGCCAGCAGCGCCCCTCCCAGCCCATATGGCTACACCTTC. This gives the protein CASSAPPSPYGYTF.

A note on this clone: Other DNA sequences in this sample translate to the same CDR3. This chain connects TRBV27 to TRBJ1-5; D remains unclear. Per germline, CDR1 MNHEY and CDR2 SMNVEV (reference sequence). The V end lost 3 bases, the J end lost 1 base, and 4 bases lay between the germline ends. The CDR3 covers 13 residues. The CDR3 protein is CASSFLSNQPQHF. The CDR3 DNA reads TGTGCCAGCAGTTTCCTAAGCAATCAGCCCCAGCATTTT.

About this clone itself: The sample carries other DNA sequences with the same CDR3. J is TRBJ2-1 and V is TRBV5-1; D not certain. The ends were cut back, 0 bases at V and 8 bases at J, with 6 bases in the middle. The germline V gene has CDR1 SGHRS and CDR2 YFSETQ. The CDR3 is 12 residues long. CDR3 DNA: TGCGCCAGCAGCTTGGGGCGCGATGAGCAGTTCTTC. This sequence encodes CASSLGRDEQFF.

The chain is built from TRBV4-3 and TRBJ2-4; tentatively, D is TRBD1 (6 bases). CDR3 length: 16 amino acids. The V end was cut by 2 bases, the J end by 0 bases, with 11 bases between. The germline gives CDR1 LGHNA, CDR2 YSLEER. This chain's CDR3 is CASSQTGILAKNIQYF. CDR3 bases: TGCGCCAGCAGCCAAACAGGGATACTAGCCAAAAACATTCAGTACTTC.